The clone carrying this T cell receptor (beta chain) was detected many times. This entry comes from a study of blood T cell repertoires in COVID-19. In the study's own analysis: Quantification of nucleated cells was approximated via reference gene primer amplification. Here immunoSEQ multiplex PCR was the method, and the copy in TCRdb shows in-frame clones only, minus some. V and J calls and clone size follow that table, whereas D and trimming were derived from the DNA. The data show about 94,000 clones, approximately 84% seen once. The junction had 7 bases not matched to a gene; V was cut back by 6 bases and J by 0 bases. This CDR3 spans 16 amino acids. Germline assignment: CDR1 MNHEY and CDR2 SMNVEV (reference sequence).

This sequence joins TRBV27 and TRBJ2-3, with 9 nucleotides matching TRBD2. The source material was peripheral blood. This TCR was recovered from a man between 65 and 79 years old with COVID-19, enrolled during active disease. The chain's CDR3 is CASSLRLAGSTDTQYF. The CDR3 nucleotides are TGTGCCAGCAGCCTCCGGCTAGCGGGAAGCACAGATACGCAGTATTTT.